This T cell receptor (beta chain) originates from a study of beta chain features in type 1 diabetes. Study information: The samples had around 100 million sorted cells examined in all. Findings of the study overall: Overrepresentation of cells with high TCR expression could result from cDNA sequencing.

The investigators reverse transcribed all of the isolated RNA, so they sequenced expressed TCRB transcripts. Produced via immunoSEQ multiplex PCR; TCRdb's table is partial and in-frame only. This sample has fewer than 350,000 clones; 15% to 20% occur once, and the top ten carry about 0.045%. This clone showed up just a few times. The antigen is undetermined. This CDR3 is 14 amino acids long. Trimming took 4 bases from V and 5 from J; bases not matched to a gene: 5. Germline CDR1 reads SGHRS; CDR2 reads YFSETQ. Every donor had blood drawn once into heparin, around 120 mL on average. Based on CD45RO/CCR7/CD25/CD127/CD95/CD27, CD4+ regulatory, stem cell-like memory, naive and central memory cells were sorted.

Material for sequencing was naive CD4+ T cells from blood. The receptor comes from a woman between 18 and 29 years old in good health. This chain links TRBV5-1 with TRBJ2-4; 8 positions agree with TRBD1. The CDR3: CASSLTGAENIQYF. CDR3 coding DNA: TGCGCCAGCAGCCTGACAGGGGCGGAAAACATTCAGTACTTC.